These 4 T cell receptor beta chains share one sample of origin, sequenced in a study of identical twins. TCRdb re-analysed the 5' RACE reads in MiXCR, keeping a single row per CDR3 protein. Of around 530,000 distinct CDR3 sequences in the sample, approximately 16% were seen once. These data also featured in a second study, about yellow fever vaccine responses in identical twins.

Specimen: CD4+ T cells sorted from blood. The origin of the receptors is a woman under 30 in good health.

The chain links TRBV18 to TRBJ1-5; D call uncertain. V shed 3 bases and J shed 0 bases, with 6 bases lying between them. This CDR3 region has 14 residues. The germline CDR1 and CDR2 sequences are KGHSH and LQKENI. The CDR3 spells CASSPLSSNQPQHF. CDR3 coding DNA: TGTGCCAGCTCACCTCTGTCTAGCAATCAGCCCCAGCATTTT. The entire variable domain, with the rest obtained from reference TRBV18 and TRBJ1-5, is as follows: NAGVMQNPRHLVRRRGQEARLRCSPMKGHSHVYWYRQLPEEGLKFMVYLQKENIIDESGMPKERFSAEFPKEGPSILRIQQVVRGDSAAYFCASSPLSSNQPQHFGDGTRLSIL.

V and J are TRBV18 and TRBJ1-2; maybe TRBD1 (5 bases). Germline loops: CDR1 KGHSH, CDR2 LQKENI. V was shortened by 2 bases and J by 4 bases, with 14 bases between the two germline ends. There are 15 residues in the CDR3. The CDR3 reads CASSPTTDNPYGYTF. The CDR3 DNA follows: TGTGCCAGCTCACCAACGACAGACAATCCCTATGGCTACACCTTC.

The table lists this clonotype with a few counts. The J gene is TRBJ2-5, the V gene TRBV7-2, with a possible D match to TRBD1 (6 bases). The CDR3 sequence is 14 residues long. V was shortened by 5 bases and J by 3 bases, with 13 bases between the two germline ends. Germline CDR1 and CDR2: SGHTA and FQGNSA. This chain's CDR3 is CASSPGGGEETQYF. The CDR3 nucleotides read TGTGCCAGCAGCCCAGGTGGGGGCGAAGAGACCCAGTACTTC.

This clonotype was detected a few times. In nucleotides, the CDR3 is TGTGCCAGCAGCCATAGACTAGCGGGGGTCTACAATGAGCAGTTCTTC. Translated, it gives CASSHRLAGVYNEQFF. The chain employs TRBV11-2 and TRBJ2-1; 12 bases line up with TRBD2. After removal of 5 bases from V and 3 bases from J, the junction contained 5 bases not matched to a gene. CDR1 is SGHAT and CDR2 is FQNNGV in the germline V gene. The CDR3 extends over 16 amino acids.